What follows is one T cell receptor beta chain and its context. V lost 10 bases, J lost 4 bases, and 4 bases stayed unmatched. The CDR3 has 13 residues. From germline, CDR1 is MNHEY and CDR2 SVGAGI. The record originates from a study of control samples from healthy donors and cancer patients. Method: immunoSEQ multiplex PCR; TCRdb's copy keeps in-frame clones and lacks some. This sample yields over 150,000 clones, of which roughly 94% are seen a single time; about 1.5% belongs to the top ten. The TCR sequence derives from a woman aged 18 to 35 in good health. This rearrangement joins TRBV6-5 to TRBJ2-5; 12 bases line up with TRBD2. Material for sequencing was blood. This chain's CDR3 is CAIMTSGGETQYF. Here the CDR3 DNA reads TGTGCCATTATGACTAGCGGGGGAGAGACCCAGTACTTC.